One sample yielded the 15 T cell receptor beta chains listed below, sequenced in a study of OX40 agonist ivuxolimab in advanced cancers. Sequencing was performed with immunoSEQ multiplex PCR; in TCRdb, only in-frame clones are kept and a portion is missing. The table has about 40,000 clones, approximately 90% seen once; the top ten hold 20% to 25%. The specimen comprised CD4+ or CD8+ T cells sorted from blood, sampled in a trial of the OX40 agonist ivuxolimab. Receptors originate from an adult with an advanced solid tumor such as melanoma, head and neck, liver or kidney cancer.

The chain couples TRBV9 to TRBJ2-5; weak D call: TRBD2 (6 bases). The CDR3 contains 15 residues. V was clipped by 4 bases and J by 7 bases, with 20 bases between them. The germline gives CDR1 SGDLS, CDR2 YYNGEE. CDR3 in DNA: TGTGCCAGCAGCCATGGCGGGACGGACTCTGGGACCCAGTACTTC. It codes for CASSHGGTDSGTQYF.

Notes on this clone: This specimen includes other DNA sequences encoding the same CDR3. CDR3 nucleotides: TGTGCCAGCAGCTTCGGCGGGAACACTGAAGCTTTCTTT. Protein product: CASSFGGNTEAFF. The chain combines TRBV7-2 with TRBJ1-1; D is uncertain. The CDR3 sequence is 13 residues long. Germline V gene sequence: CDR1 SGHTA, CDR2 FQGNSA. V lost 3 bases, J lost 1 base, and 6 bases lay in between.

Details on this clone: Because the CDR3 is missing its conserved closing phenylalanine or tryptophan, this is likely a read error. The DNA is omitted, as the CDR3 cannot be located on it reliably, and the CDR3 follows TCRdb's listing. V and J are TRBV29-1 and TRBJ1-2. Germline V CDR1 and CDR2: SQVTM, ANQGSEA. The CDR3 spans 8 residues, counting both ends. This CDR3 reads CSVPGPDL.

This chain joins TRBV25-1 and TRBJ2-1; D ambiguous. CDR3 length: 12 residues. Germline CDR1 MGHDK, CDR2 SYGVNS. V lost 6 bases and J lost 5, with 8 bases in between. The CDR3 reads CASSLWDNEQFF. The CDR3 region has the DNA TGTGCCAGCAGCCTCTGGGACAATGAGCAGTTCTTC.

CDR3 in DNA: TGCGCCAGCAGCAGGCTAGCGGACACCGGGGAGCTGTTTTTT. Protein product: CASSRLADTGELFF. The chain recombines TRBV10-1 with TRBJ2-2, with 7 bases identical to TRBD2. The CDR3 is made up of 14 amino acids. V dropped 6 bases and J dropped 3; count of bases not matched to a gene: 4. CDR1 is WNHNN and CDR2 is SYGVQD in the germline V gene (reference sequence).

CDR3 in DNA: TGTGCCAGCAGCTTGGAGGCAGGGGTTAACTATGGCTACACCTTC. It is translated as CASSLEAGVNYGYTF. The rearrangement joins TRBV5-6 to TRBJ1-2; TRBD1 is a possible D gene (6 bases). Germline assignment: CDR1 SGHDT and CDR2 YYEEEE. V was pared by 0 bases and J by 1 base, with 10 bases between. The CDR3 totals 15 residues.

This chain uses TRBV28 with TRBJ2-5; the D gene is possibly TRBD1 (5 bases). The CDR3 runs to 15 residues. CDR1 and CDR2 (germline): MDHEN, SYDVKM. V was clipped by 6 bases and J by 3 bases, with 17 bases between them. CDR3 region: CASSRTRQQKETQYF. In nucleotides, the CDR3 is TGTGCCAGCAGCCGAACACGACAGCAAAAAGAGACCCAGTACTTC.

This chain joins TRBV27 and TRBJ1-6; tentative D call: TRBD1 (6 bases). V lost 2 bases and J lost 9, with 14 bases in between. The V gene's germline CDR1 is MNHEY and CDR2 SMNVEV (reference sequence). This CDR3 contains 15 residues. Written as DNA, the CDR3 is TGTGCCAGCAGTTTAGGGCAGGGGTTGAGTTCACCCCTCCACTTT. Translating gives CASSLGQGLSSPLHF.

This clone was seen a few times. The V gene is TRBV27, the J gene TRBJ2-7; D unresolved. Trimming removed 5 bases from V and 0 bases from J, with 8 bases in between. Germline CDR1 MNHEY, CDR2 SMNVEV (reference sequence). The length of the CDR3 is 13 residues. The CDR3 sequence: CASSDALSYEQYF. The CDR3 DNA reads TGTGCCAGCAGTGATGCCCTCTCCTACGAGCAGTACTTC.

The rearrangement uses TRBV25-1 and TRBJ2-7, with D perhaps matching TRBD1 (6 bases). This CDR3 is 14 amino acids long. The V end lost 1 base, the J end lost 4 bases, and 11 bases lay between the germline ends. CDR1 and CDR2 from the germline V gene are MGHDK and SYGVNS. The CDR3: CASSESRTDYEQYF. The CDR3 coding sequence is TGTGCCAGCAGTGAATCCAGGACAGATTACGAGCAGTACTTC.

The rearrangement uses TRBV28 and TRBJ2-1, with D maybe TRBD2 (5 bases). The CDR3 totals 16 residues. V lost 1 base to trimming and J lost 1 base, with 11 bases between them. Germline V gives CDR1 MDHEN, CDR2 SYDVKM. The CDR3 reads CASSLYWAGSYNEQFF. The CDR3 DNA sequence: TGTGCCAGCAGTTTATATTGGGCGGGTTCCTACAATGAGCAGTTCTTC.

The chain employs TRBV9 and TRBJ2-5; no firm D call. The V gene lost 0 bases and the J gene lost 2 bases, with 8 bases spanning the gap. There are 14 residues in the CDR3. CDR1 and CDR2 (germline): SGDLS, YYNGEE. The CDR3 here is CASSVDEPQETQYF. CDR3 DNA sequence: TGTGCCAGCAGCGTAGATGAGCCTCAAGAGACCCAGTACTTC.

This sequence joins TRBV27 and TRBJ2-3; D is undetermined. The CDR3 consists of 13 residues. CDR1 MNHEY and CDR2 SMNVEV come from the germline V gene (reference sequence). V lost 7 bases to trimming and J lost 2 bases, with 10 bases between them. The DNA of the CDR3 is TGTGCCAGCACCGGAGCGATCACAGATACGCAGTATTTT. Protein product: CASTGAITDTQYF.

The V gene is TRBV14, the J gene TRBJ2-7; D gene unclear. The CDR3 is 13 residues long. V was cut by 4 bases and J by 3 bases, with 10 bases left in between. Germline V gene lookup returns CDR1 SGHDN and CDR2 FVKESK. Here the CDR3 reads CASSLAYGYEQYF. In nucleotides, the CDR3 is TGTGCCAGCAGCCTAGCCTACGGCTACGAGCAGTACTTC.

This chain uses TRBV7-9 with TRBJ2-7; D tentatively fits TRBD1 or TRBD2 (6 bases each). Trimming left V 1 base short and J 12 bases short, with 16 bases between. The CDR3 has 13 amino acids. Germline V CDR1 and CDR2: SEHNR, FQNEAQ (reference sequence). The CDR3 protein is CASSLGGAAERYF. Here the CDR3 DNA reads TGTGCCAGCAGCTTAGGGGGGGCGGCCGAAAGGTACTTC.